This T cell receptor beta chain was found in a study of PD-1 blockade in classical Hodgkin lymphoma. This clone came up once. The target antigen is unknown. The CDR3 runs 15 residues. With 3 bases removed from V and 0 bases from J, the gap between germline ends came to 9 bases. Looked up from germline, CDR1 is SGHDN and CDR2 is FVKESK. Study-level points and caveats: Reported baseline diversity: healthy donors highest, relapsed/refractory patients lowest. Unlike CD8+ TCR diversity, which did not rise significantly by C4D1, CD4+ TCR diversity did.

Each patient experienced a relapse that followed autologous stem cell transplantation, and brentuximab vedotin exposure varied. PBMCs, once thawed, yielded CD8+ T cells isolated by magnetic negative selection. Using immunoSEQ multiplex PCR, the repertoire was profiled, and TCRdb retains in-frame clones only, with some absent. Of about 27,000 clones in the sample, about 90% were seen once. The TCR sequence derives from a human donor with classical Hodgkin lymphoma. Here the sequenced sample was CD8+ T cells from blood, taken at baseline. The chain couples TRBV14 to TRBJ2-1, with a weak D call TRBD2 (5 bases). Here the CDR3 reads CASSHRESSYNEQFF. CDR3 bases: TGTGCCAGCAGCCATAGGGAGAGCTCCTACAATGAGCAGTTCTTC.